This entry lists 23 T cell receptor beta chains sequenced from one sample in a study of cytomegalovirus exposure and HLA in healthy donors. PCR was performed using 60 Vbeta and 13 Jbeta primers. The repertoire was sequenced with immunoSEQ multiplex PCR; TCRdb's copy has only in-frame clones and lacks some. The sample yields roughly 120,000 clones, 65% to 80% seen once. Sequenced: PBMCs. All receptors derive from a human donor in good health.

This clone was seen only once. For the CDR3, the DNA is TGTGCCAGCAGCTTGGACGTTGGGGGGTCCACCGGGGAGCTGTTTTTT. Amino acids: CASSLDVGGSTGELFF. The chain carries TRBV5-4 and TRBJ2-2; D is perhaps TRBD2 (6 bases). The CDR3 loop spans 16 amino acids. From germline, CDR1 is SGHNT and CDR2 YYREEE (reference sequence). V lost 0 bases and J 4 bases, leaving 13 bases between the germline ends.

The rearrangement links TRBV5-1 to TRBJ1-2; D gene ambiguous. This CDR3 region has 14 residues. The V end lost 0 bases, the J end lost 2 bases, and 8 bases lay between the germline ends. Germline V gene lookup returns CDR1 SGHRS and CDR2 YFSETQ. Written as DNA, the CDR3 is TGCGCCAGCAGCTTGGAAGGAGTAAACTATGGCTACACCTTC. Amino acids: CASSLEGVNYGYTF.

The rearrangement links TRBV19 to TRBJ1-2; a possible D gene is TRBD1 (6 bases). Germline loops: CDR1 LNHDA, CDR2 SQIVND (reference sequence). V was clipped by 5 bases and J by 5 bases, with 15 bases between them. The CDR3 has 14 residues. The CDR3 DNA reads TGTGCCAGTAGTGCCCAGGGGCAAGCGTATGGCTACACCTTC. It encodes CASSAQGQAYGYTF.

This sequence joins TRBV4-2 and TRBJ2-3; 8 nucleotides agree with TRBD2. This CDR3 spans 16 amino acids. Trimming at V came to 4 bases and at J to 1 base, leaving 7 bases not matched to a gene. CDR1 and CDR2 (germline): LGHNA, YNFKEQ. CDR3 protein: CASSPGISGGTDTQYF. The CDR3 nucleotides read TGTGCCAGCAGCCCCGGAATTAGCGGGGGCACAGATACGCAGTATTTT.

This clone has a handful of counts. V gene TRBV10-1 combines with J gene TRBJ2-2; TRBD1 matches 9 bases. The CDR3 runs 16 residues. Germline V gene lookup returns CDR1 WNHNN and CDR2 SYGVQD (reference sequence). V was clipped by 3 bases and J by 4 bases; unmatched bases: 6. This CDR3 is CASSDAGDRVTGELFF. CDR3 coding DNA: TGCGCCAGCAGTGACGCCGGGGACAGGGTCACCGGGGAGCTGTTTTTT.

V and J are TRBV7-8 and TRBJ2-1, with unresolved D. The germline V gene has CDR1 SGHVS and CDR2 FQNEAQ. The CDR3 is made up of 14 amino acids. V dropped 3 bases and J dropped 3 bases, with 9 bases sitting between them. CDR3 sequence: CASSFISIYNEQFF. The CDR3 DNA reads TGTGCCAGCAGCTTTATAAGCATCTACAATGAGCAGTTCTTC.

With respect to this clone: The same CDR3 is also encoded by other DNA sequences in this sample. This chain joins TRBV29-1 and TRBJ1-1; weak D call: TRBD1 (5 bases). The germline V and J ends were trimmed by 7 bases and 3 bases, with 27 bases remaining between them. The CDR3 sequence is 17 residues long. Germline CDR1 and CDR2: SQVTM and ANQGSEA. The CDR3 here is CSGQTAPGKATDTEAFF. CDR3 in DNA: TGCAGCGGACAAACTGCCCCAGGGAAGGCGACGGACACTGAAGCTTTCTTT.

The DNA of the CDR3 is TGTGCCAGCAGTGACCCGTCTCGCTCCTACGAGCAGTACTTC. Amino acids: CASSDPSRSYEQYF. The chain is built from TRBV25-1 and TRBJ2-7; D uncertain. This CDR3 contains 14 residues. CDR1 and CDR2 (germline): MGHDK, SYGVNS. Deletions cut 3 bases from V and 0 bases from J, with 9 bases between.

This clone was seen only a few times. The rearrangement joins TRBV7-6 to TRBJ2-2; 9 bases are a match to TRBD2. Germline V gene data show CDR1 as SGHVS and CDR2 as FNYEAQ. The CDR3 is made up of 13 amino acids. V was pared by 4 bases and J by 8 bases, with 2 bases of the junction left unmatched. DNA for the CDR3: TGTGCCAGCAGCTATACTAGCGGGGGGGAGCTGTTTTTT. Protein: CASSYTSGGELFF. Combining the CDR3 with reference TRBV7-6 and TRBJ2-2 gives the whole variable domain GAGVSQSPRYKVTKRGQDVALRCDPISGHVSLYWYRQALGQGPEFLTYFNYEAQQDKSGLPNDRFSAERPEGSISTLTIQRTEQRDSAMYRCASSYTSGGELFFGEGSRLTVL.

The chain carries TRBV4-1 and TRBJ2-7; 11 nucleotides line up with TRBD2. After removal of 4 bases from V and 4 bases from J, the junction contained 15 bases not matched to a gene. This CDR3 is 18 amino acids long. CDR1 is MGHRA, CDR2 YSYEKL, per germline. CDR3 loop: CASSPGTFSGGAEYEQYF. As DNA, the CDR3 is TGCGCCAGCAGCCCCGGGACATTTAGCGGGGGGGCCGAGTACGAGCAGTACTTC.

DNA for the CDR3: TGTGCCAGCAGCGTAGTAGGGCGGGCGTTTGGTGAGCAGTTCTTC. Translating gives CASSVVGRAFGEQFF. The rearrangement links TRBV9 to TRBJ2-1, with D perhaps TRBD2 (5 bases). The germline V and J ends were trimmed by 0 bases and 9 bases, with 16 bases remaining between them. CDR1 is SGDLS and CDR2 is YYNGEE in the germline V gene. This CDR3 spans 15 amino acids.

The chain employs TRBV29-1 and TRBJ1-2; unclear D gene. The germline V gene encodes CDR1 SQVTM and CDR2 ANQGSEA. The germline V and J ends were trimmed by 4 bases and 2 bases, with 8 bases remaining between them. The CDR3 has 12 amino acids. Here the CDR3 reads CSVGGRNYGYTF. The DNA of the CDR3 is TGCAGCGTTGGCGGCCGAAACTATGGCTACACCTTC. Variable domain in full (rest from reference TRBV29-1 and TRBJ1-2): SAVISQKPSRDICQRGTSLTIQCQVDSQVTMMFWYRQQPGQSLTLIATANQGSEATYESGFVIDKFPISRPNLTFSTLTVSNMSPEDSSIYLCSVGGRNYGYTFGSGTRLTVV.

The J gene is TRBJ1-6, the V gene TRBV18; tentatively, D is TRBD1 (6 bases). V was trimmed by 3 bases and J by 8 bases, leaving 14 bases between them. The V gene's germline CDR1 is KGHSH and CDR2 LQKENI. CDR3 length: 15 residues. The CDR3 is CASSPQGTKDSPLHF. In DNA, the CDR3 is TGTGCCAGCTCACCCCAGGGGACAAAGGATTCACCCCTCCACTTT.

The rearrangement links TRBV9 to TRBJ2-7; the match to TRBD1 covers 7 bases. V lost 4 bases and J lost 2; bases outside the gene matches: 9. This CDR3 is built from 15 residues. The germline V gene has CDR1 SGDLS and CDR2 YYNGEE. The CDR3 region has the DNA TGTGCCAGCAGCTCCACAGGGGCACAAGCCTACGAGCAGTACTTC. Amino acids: CASSSTGAQAYEQYF.

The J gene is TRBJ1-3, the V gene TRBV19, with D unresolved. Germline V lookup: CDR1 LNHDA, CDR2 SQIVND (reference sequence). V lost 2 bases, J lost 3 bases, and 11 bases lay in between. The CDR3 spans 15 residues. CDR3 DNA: TGTGCCAGTAGTATACGGCGGCCGAGTGGAAACACCATATATTTT. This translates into CASSIRRPSGNTIYF.

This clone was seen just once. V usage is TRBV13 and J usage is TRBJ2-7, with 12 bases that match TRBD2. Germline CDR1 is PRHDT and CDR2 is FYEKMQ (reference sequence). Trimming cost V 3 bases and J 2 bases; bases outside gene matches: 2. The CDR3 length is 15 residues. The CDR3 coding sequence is TGTGCCAGCAGCTTGGCTAGCGGGGGGGCCTACGAGCAGTACTTC. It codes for CASSLASGGAYEQYF. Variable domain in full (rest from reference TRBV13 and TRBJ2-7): AAGVIQSPRHLIKEKRETATLKCYPIPRHDTVYWYQQGPGQDPQFLISFYEKMQSDKGSIPDRFSAQQFSDYHSELNMSSLELGDSALYFCASSLASGGAYEQYFGPGTRLTVT.

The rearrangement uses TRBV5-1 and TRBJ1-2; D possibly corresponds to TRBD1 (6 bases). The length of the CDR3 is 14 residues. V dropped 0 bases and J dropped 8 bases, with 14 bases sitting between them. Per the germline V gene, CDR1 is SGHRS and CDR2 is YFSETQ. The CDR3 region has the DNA TGCGCCAGCAGCTTGGACAGGGCCAAGGAAGGCTACACCTTC. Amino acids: CASSLDRAKEGYTF.

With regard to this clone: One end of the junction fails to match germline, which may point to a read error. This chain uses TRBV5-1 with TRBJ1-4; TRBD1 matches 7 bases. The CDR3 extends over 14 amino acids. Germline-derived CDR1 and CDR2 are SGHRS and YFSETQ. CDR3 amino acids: CASSLDRSTEKLFF. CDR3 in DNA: TGCGCCAGCAGTTTGGACAGGTCGACCGAAAAACTGTTTTTT.

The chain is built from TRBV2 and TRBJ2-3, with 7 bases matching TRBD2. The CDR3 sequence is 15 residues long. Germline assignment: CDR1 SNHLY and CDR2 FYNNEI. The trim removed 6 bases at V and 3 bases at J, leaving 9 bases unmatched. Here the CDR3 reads CASSRTGGGTDTQYF. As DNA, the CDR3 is TGTGCCAGCAGCCGAACCGGGGGAGGGACAGATACGCAGTATTTT.

The CDR3 here is CASSYQAGGSHQPQHF. CDR3 DNA: TGTGCCAGCAGCTATCAAGCCGGGGGGAGTCATCAGCCCCAGCATTTT. V gene TRBV7-2 combines with J gene TRBJ1-5; possible D gene TRBD1, 5 bases. Germline V gives CDR1 SGHTA, CDR2 FQGNSA. The V end lost 4 bases, the J end lost 5 bases, and 18 bases lay between the germline ends. The length of the CDR3 is 16 residues.

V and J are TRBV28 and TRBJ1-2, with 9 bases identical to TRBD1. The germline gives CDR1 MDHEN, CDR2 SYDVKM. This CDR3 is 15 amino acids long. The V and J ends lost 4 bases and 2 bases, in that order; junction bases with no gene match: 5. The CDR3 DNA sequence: TGTGCCAGCAGTTCAAGACAGGGGGTGAACTATGGCTACACCTTC. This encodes CASSSRQGVNYGYTF.

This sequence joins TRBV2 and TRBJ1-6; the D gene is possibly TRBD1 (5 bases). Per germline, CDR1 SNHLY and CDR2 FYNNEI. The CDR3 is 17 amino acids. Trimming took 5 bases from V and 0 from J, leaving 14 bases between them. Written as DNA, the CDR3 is TGTGCCAGCAGTCCTGGACAAATGAGCTCCTATAATTCACCCCTCCACTTT. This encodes CASSPGQMSSYNSPLHF.

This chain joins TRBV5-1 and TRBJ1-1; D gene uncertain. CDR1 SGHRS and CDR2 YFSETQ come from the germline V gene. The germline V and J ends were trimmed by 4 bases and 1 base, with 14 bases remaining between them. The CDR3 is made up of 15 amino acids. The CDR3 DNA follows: TGCGCCAGCAGCCCGGCGGAGCTACCGAACACTGAAGCTTTCTTT. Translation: CASSPAELPNTEAFF.